A single sample gave rise to the 27 T cell receptor beta chains below, sequenced in a study of blood T cell repertoires in COVID-19. The repertoire was sequenced with immunoSEQ multiplex PCR; TCRdb's copy has only in-frame clones and lacks some. In the table there are under 250,000 clones, more than 65% of which are singletons. Material for sequencing was peripheral blood. Receptor source: a woman aged 30 to 39 who had recovered from COVID-19.

This clone was observed once. As DNA, the CDR3 is TGCGCCAGCTGCCTATCGGGACAGATTATGAACACTGAAGCTTTCTTT. Protein sequence: CASCLSGQIMNTEAFF. The rearrangement joins TRBV5-1 to TRBJ1-1; 7 nucleotides line up with TRBD1. V lost 7 bases and J lost 0; bases outside the gene matches: 12. Germline values: CDR1 SGHRS, CDR2 YFSETQ. CDR3 length equals 16 residues.

In DNA, the CDR3 is TGTGCCAGCAGCCACTTCTCGCGGGCCGCGGTTGAGCAGTTCTTC. Its translation: CASSHFSRAAVEQFF. The chain couples TRBV28 to TRBJ2-1, with TRBD2 as a possible D gene (5 bases). The germline CDR1 and CDR2 sequences are MDHEN and SYDVKM. V lost 6 bases to trimming and J lost 9 bases, with 21 bases between them. This CDR3 contains 15 residues. The whole variable domain, remainder taken from reference TRBV28 and TRBJ2-1, is DVKVTQSSRYLVKRTGEKVFLECVQDMDHENMFWYRQDPGLGLRLIYFSYDVKMKEKGDIPEGYSVSREKKERFSLILESASTNQTSMYLCASSHFSRAAVEQFFGPGTRLTVL.

The genes are TRBV28 and TRBJ1-1; 7 positions agree with TRBD1. Unmatched junction bases numbered 4, after V lost 6 bases and J lost 9 bases. This CDR3 has 11 residues. Germline values: CDR1 MDHEN, CDR2 SYDVKM. The CDR3 bases are TGTGCCAGCAGCCTGACAGGGCAAGCTTTCTTT. It yields the protein CASSLTGQAFF.

V and J are TRBV7-3 and TRBJ2-1; TRBD2 aligns across 7 bases. With 2 bases clipped from V and 4 bases from J, the junction kept 8 bases outside the gene matches. Germline V CDR1 and CDR2: SGHTA, FQGTGA. The CDR3 length is 16 residues. The CDR3 reads CASSLGRLARYNEQFF. DNA of the CDR3: TGTGCCAGCAGCTTAGGACGACTAGCACGGTACAATGAGCAGTTCTTC. Full variable domain (rest looked up from reference TRBV7-3 and TRBJ2-1): GAGVSQTPSNKVTEKGKYVELRCDPISGHTALYWYRQSLGQGPEFLIYFQGTGAADDSGLPNDRFFAVRPEGSVSTLKIQRTERGDSAVYLCASSLGRLARYNEQFFGPGTRLTVL.

The chain is built from TRBV24-1 and TRBJ2-1; D unclear. Germline V gene data show CDR1 as KGHDR and CDR2 as SFDVKD. This CDR3 comprises 12 residues. V lost 4 bases, J lost 6 bases, and 6 bases lay in between. In DNA, the CDR3 is TGTGCCACCAGTGAGAGATCCAATGAGCAGTTCTTC. Encoded protein: CATSERSNEQFF.

The genes are TRBV28 and TRBJ2-1, with 9 bases aligning to TRBD2. The CDR3 spans 14 residues. The germline CDR1 and CDR2 sequences are MDHEN and SYDVKM. The ends lost 4 bases at V and 4 bases at J; junction bases unmatched: 2. CDR3 coding DNA: TGTGCCAGCAGTTCGGCGGGAGGGTACAATGAGCAGTTCTTC. Its protein is CASSSAGGYNEQFF.

The chain combines TRBV18 with TRBJ1-3; D is unresolved. The CDR3 loop spans 17 amino acids. Deletions cut 4 bases from V and 0 bases from J, with 16 bases between. Germline assignment: CDR1 KGHSH and CDR2 LQKENI. CDR3: CASSLFDKTSSGNTIYF. CDR3 DNA sequence: TGTGCCAGCTCACTATTCGACAAAACGAGCTCTGGAAACACCATATATTTT.

The chain has TRBV29-1 and TRBJ2-7, with D possibly being TRBD2 (7 bases). CDR1 is SQVTM and CDR2 is ANQGSEA in the germline V gene. The CDR3 is made up of 14 amino acids. V lost 6 bases to trimming and J lost 1 base, with 16 bases between them. The CDR3 DNA reads as TGCAGCGTGGGGGGGGCTAGCGGTTCCTACGAGCAGTACTTC. Translation: CSVGGASGSYEQYF.

This clone was seen once. As DNA, the CDR3 is TGTGCCAGCCGCGGCGGGGGTCACACAGATACGCAGTATTTT. Translation: CASRGGGHTDTQYF. This sequence joins TRBV28 and TRBJ2-3; 7 nucleotides align to TRBD2. Trimming at V came to 8 bases and at J to 2 bases, leaving 7 bases not matched to a gene. Germline CDR1 reads MDHEN; CDR2 reads SYDVKM. This CDR3 has 14 residues.

The V call is TRBV7-3, the J call TRBJ1-6; 8 bases agree with TRBD1. Per germline, CDR1 SGHTA and CDR2 FQGTGA. V shed 5 bases and J 9 bases; nucleotides not matched to a gene: 9. The CDR3 runs 15 residues. The CDR3 region has the DNA TGTGCCAGCAGCCTACAGACAGGGGCTACTTCACCCCTCCACTTT. It codes for CASSLQTGATSPLHF.

The J gene is TRBJ2-6, the V gene TRBV5-1; 7 nucleotides align to TRBD1. CDR3 length equals 17 residues. Germline-derived CDR1 and CDR2 are SGHRS and YFSETQ. Trimming took 7 bases from V and 0 from J; bases not matched to a gene: 10. The CDR3 DNA reads as TGCGCCAGCCGAAGGGGGCCGGTAAGCTCTGGGGCCAACGTCCTGACTTTC. Translation gives CASRRGPVSSGANVLTF. The full variable domain, in which reference TRBV5-1 and TRBJ2-6 provide the parts outside the CDR3, is KAGVTQTPRYLIKTRGQQVTLSCSPISGHRSVSWYQQTPGQGLQFLFEYFSETQRNKGNFPGRFSGRQFSNSRSEMNVSTLELGDSALYLCASRRGPVSSGANVLTFGAGSRLTVL.

This clone was seen only a few times. The V and J genes are TRBV7-9 and TRBJ2-3; 9 bases line up with TRBD2. The CDR3 consists of 15 residues. Germline V gene lookup returns CDR1 SEHNR and CDR2 FQNEAQ (reference sequence). The J segment lost 10 bases and the V segment lost 5 bases, leaving 13 bases of the junction unmatched. The CDR3 is CASSPPGAASGAQYF. The CDR3 DNA follows: TGTGCCAGCAGCCCCCCCGGGGCGGCTAGCGGGGCGCAGTATTTT.

The J gene is TRBJ2-1, the V gene TRBV18; TRBD2 matches 10 bases. V trimming: 3 bases; J trimming: 4 bases; junction bases outside the gene matches: 9. From germline, CDR1 is KGHSH and CDR2 LQKENI. The CDR3 spans 17 residues. CDR3: CASSPLQREGQYNEQFF. CDR3 DNA sequence: TGTGCCAGCTCACCCCTTCAGCGGGAGGGCCAGTACAATGAGCAGTTCTTC. Using reference TRBV18 and TRBJ2-1 for the parts outside the CDR3, the full variable domain is NAGVMQNPRHLVRRRGQEARLRCSPMKGHSHVYWYRQLPEEGLKFMVYLQKENIIDESGMPKERFSAEFPKEGPSILRIQQVVRGDSAAYFCASSPLQREGQYNEQFFGPGTRLTVL.

The V gene is TRBV5-6, the J gene TRBJ2-1, with 11 positions matching TRBD2. From germline, CDR1 is SGHDT and CDR2 YYEEEE. Losses at the gene ends were 0 bases for V and 7 bases for J; bases not matched to a gene: 3. CDR3 size: 15 residues. The chain's CDR3 is CASSLGLAGGNEQFF. CDR3 DNA: TGTGCCAGCAGCTTGGGTTTAGCGGGAGGGAATGAGCAGTTCTTC.

The V gene is TRBV5-8, the J gene TRBJ1-5; 9 bases are a match to TRBD1. The germline CDR1 and CDR2 sequences are SGHTS and YDEGEE. V gave up 3 bases and J gave up 1 base; unmatched junction bases: 5. The CDR3 has 16 amino acids. As DNA, the CDR3 is TGTGCCAGCAGCTGGGGGACAGGGCGCAGCAATCAGCCCCAGCATTTT. This sequence encodes CASSWGTGRSNQPQHF.

This chain connects TRBV5-1 to TRBJ2-6, with D maybe TRBD1 (6 bases). The CDR3 loop spans 17 amino acids. Trimming left V 1 base short and J 3 bases short, with 14 bases between. The germline gives CDR1 SGHRS, CDR2 YFSETQ. CDR3 coding DNA: TGCGCCAGCAGCTTGAGGTCAGGGGTCCATGGGGCCAACGTCCTGACTTTC. Encoded protein: CASSLRSGVHGANVLTF.

This clone was detected only once. This chain connects TRBV11-3 to TRBJ2-3; D is possibly TRBD1 (6 bases). Germline V gene data show CDR1 as SGHNT and CDR2 as YENEEA. This CDR3 has 15 residues. Trimming shortened V by 5 bases and J by 0 bases, and 12 bases separated the two germline ends. CDR3 in DNA: TGTGCCAGCAGCCTAGGACAGACTAGCACAGATACGCAGTATTTT. The encoded protein is CASSLGQTSTDTQYF.

The rearrangement joins TRBV5-1 to TRBJ1-1, with a weak D call TRBD1 (6 bases). V was trimmed by 3 bases and J by 1 base, leaving 16 bases between them. Germline V gives CDR1 SGHRS, CDR2 YFSETQ. The CDR3 totals 16 residues. The chain's CDR3 is CASSSGWTAENTEAFF. CDR3 DNA: TGCGCCAGCAGCTCCGGGTGGACAGCCGAGAACACTGAAGCTTTCTTT.

The chain combines TRBV7-2 with TRBJ2-5, with 7 bases fitting TRBD1. From germline, CDR1 is SGHTA and CDR2 FQGNSA. The CDR3 is 17 amino acids. V shed 5 bases and J 0 bases; nucleotides not matched to a gene: 12. CDR3 sequence reads: CASSDRASPGYQETQYF. In nucleotides, the CDR3 is TGTGCCAGCAGCGACAGGGCCTCACCGGGGTACCAAGAGACCCAGTACTTC.

As regards this clone: The sample has other DNA sequences that encode this CDR3 too. This chain connects TRBV9 to TRBJ2-2; D gene uncertain. Trimming pared 0 bases from V and 5 bases from J, leaving 5 bases between. Germline CDR1 reads SGDLS; CDR2 reads YYNGEE. The CDR3 runs to 13 residues. The CDR3 loop reads CASSVVRTGELFF. The CDR3 region has the DNA TGTGCCAGCAGCGTAGTCCGGACCGGGGAGCTGTTTTTT.

In this sample, this clone turned up once. The rearrangement links TRBV9 to TRBJ2-1, with 11 bases aligning to TRBD2. Germline V lookup: CDR1 SGDLS, CDR2 YYNGEE. This CDR3 is 20 amino acids long. V dropped 0 bases and J dropped 2; count of bases not matched to a gene: 13. The CDR3 bases are TGTGCCAGCAGCGTAGGGGGGGTAGCGGGAGGGCCCATGGCCTACAATGAGCAGTTCTTC. It specifies CASSVGGVAGGPMAYNEQFF.

The V call is TRBV2, the J call TRBJ1-1; no firm D call. Germline lookup yields CDR1 SNHLY and CDR2 FYNNEI. The CDR3 consists of 14 residues. V lost 7 bases to trimming and J lost 0 bases, with 12 bases between them. The CDR3 sequence is CASTTGGMNTEAFF. The CDR3 DNA reads as TGTGCCAGCACTACGGGCGGGATGAACACTGAAGCTTTCTTT.

This chain links TRBV28 with TRBJ1-3; 9 nucleotides align to TRBD1. The V segment lost 5 bases and the J segment 0 bases; nucleotides outside the gene matches: 11. The germline gives CDR1 MDHEN, CDR2 SYDVKM. CDR3 length: 18 residues. The CDR3 DNA sequence: TGTGCCAGCAGTCCGCCGGGACAGGGAAAATACTCTGGAAACACCATATATTTT. Translated, it gives CASSPPGQGKYSGNTIYF. Complete variable domain (other parts from reference TRBV28 and TRBJ1-3): DVKVTQSSRYLVKRTGEKVFLECVQDMDHENMFWYRQDPGLGLRLIYFSYDVKMKEKGDIPEGYSVSREKKERFSLILESASTNQTSMYLCASSPPGQGKYSGNTIYFGEGSWLTVV.

The chain carries TRBV24-1 and TRBJ2-2; TRBD1 matches 8 bases. Germline V gives CDR1 KGHDR, CDR2 SFDVKD. V was clipped by 4 bases and J by 8 bases; unmatched bases: 8. The CDR3 spans 15 residues. DNA for the CDR3: TGTGCCACCAGTGACCCCCGACAGGGGCTGGGGGAGCTGTTTTTT. It encodes CATSDPRQGLGELFF.

This sequence joins TRBV28 and TRBJ1-1; TRBD1 matches at 8 bases. Germline V lookup: CDR1 MDHEN, CDR2 SYDVKM. CDR3 length equals 15 residues. The J segment lost 1 base and the V segment lost 7 bases, leaving 8 bases of the junction unmatched. As DNA, the CDR3 is TGTGCCAGCACAAGACAGGGGATCCCGAACACTGAAGCTTTCTTT. Translated: CASTRQGIPNTEAFF.

This clone was seen only once. This chain links TRBV2 with TRBJ2-7; 9 positions match TRBD1. Germline CDR1 and CDR2: SNHLY and FYNNEI. The CDR3 runs 17 residues. V lost 5 bases, J lost 5 bases, and 16 bases stayed unmatched. In nucleotides, the CDR3 is TGTGCCAGCAGTACCTATCCCTTACAGGGGGCCCAGGACGAGCAGTACTTC. Protein sequence: CASSTYPLQGAQDEQYF.

The chain is built from TRBV6-4 and TRBJ2-7; D possibly corresponds to TRBD1 (6 bases). Trimming pared 6 bases from V and 4 bases from J, leaving 19 bases between. Germline assignment: CDR1 MRHNA and CDR2 SNTAGT. There are 15 residues in the CDR3. The CDR3: CASSLTGSGVYEQYF. In nucleotides, the CDR3 is TGTGCCAGCAGCCTTACAGGGTCCGGAGTTTACGAGCAGTACTTC.